These T cell receptor beta chains were read from a single sample in a study of monozygotic twins with inflammatory bowel disease. For each CDR3 protein, TCRdb gives one entry from its re-call of the 5' RACE reads, without DNA. Its listing shows approximately 150,000 distinct CDR3 sequences. Source material: blood. The receptors derive from a human donor with ulcerative colitis or Crohn's disease, or a healthy co-twin of an affected twin (not recorded which). Both conserved end residues are part of each CDR3.

20	TRBV5-6	TRBJ2-1	CASSTTRLAGSHLLLDEQFF
13	TRBV6-4	TRBJ1-2	CASSDSQGGGYTF
15	TRBV7-9	TRBJ1-2	CASSRGQGTNYGYTF
15	TRBV7-3	TRBJ2-1	CASSPLRDNYNEQFF
18	TRBV28	TRBJ2-7	CASGPPGRAGGTGDEQYF
15	TRBV27	TRBJ2-1	CASSSRTGARNEQFF
11	TRBV12-3/TRBV12-4	TRBJ2-2	CASRGTGELFF
14	TRBV7-9	TRBJ2-5	CASISLRARETQYF
13	TRBV7-2	TRBJ1-2	CASSLVKGDGYTF
12	TRBV20-1	TRBJ1-2	CSAWNSGYGYTF
13	TRBV11-2	TRBJ2-1	CASSLATYNEQFF
12	TRBV20-1	TRBJ1-3	CSAASPGNTIYF
15	TRBV11-2	TRBJ2-1	CASSFTSGSDYEQFF
15	TRBV5-5	TRBJ1-1	CASTLGGARHTEAFF
15	TRBV15	TRBJ2-3	CATSRDWASPDTQYF
16	TRBV7-2	TRBJ2-7	CASSLTSGRFAGEQYF
17	TRBV5-1	TRBJ1-1	CASRPGQGATMNTEAFF
17	TRBV7-2	TRBJ2-3	CASSPGWGRSLTDTQYF
15	TRBV12-3/TRBV12-4	TRBJ2-7	CASTLGLAEAYEQYF
15	TRBV20-1	TRBJ1-5	CSAREYRDNNQPQHF
14	TRBV7-3	TRBJ2-7	CASSLTGSGTEQYF
11	TRBV20-1	TRBJ2-1	CSAQNYNEQFF
14	TRBV20-1	TRBJ2-1	CSAGGLAGNNEQFF
14	TRBV20-1	TRBJ2-5	CSASPGQEPETQYF
15	TRBV5-4	TRBJ2-7	CASSTVVGHDAEQYF
12	TRBV28	TRBJ2-7	CASSPTGDEQYF
15	TRBV7-8	TRBJ2-3	CASSLLVKSTDTQYF
14	TRBV5-1	TRBJ2-5	CASSLAQPQETQYF
15	TRBV4-3	TRBJ1-1	CASSQYYRVGTEAFF
16	TRBV29-1	TRBJ2-3	CSVGPTGSGVTDTQYF
16	TRBV14	TRBJ2-1	CASSQLSGRRGNEQFF
15	TRBV2	TRBJ2-2	CASSERTGVTGELFF
17	TRBV10-3	TRBJ1-6	CAISGPGTGNFNSPLHF
15	TRBV20-1	TRBJ2-1	CSARDPGRGYNEQFF
13	TRBV11-1	TRBJ2-7	CASSLGTRYEQYF
14	TRBV5-1	TRBJ2-1	CASGGYRGDNEQFF
14	TRBV12-3/TRBV12-4	TRBJ2-7	CASSRLAGAYEQYF
15	TRBV5-1	TRBJ2-2	CASSLGSGGGGELFF
14	TRBV3-1	TRBJ2-3	CASSQEGGTDTQYF
15	TRBV10-3	TRBJ2-1	CAISAGGNSYNEQFF